The sample holds many counts of the clone carrying this T cell receptor beta chain. Its antigen is still unknown. The data belong to a study of T cell repertoires in cytomegalovirus infection. Study summary: CMV infection together with matching HLA type was indicated by public TCR beta signatures.

In TCRdb, the reads were re-called with MiXCR into one record per CDR3 protein. The sample lists 290,000 or so distinct CDR3 sequences; around 9.1% were seen once. Findings and limits, study-wide: There were carriers of CMV plus the relevant HLA, and cumulative public TCR beta family frequency identified them.

The clonotype originates from a human donor in good health (CMV status not recorded). Some clones in this sample may be carry-over from other donors' samples. The sequenced sample consisted of PBMCs.

The CDR3 sequence: CASSFFSRFGDSPLHF. CDR3 DNA: TGTGCCAGCAGTTTTTTCTCCCGGTTTGGGGATTCACCCCTCCACTTT. The V and J genes are TRBV5-5 and TRBJ1-6; D gene unclear. V was clipped by 5 bases and J by 8 bases, with 20 bases between them. The CDR3 contains 16 residues. Germline V gene data show CDR1 as SGHKS and CDR2 as YYEKEE (reference sequence).